This entry lists 13 T cell receptor beta chains sequenced from one sample in a study of blood T cell repertoires in COVID-19. The table came from immunoSEQ multiplex PCR; TCRdb's copy has only in-frame clones and leaves some out. The repertoire holds a few hundred thousand clones, over 80% seen once, with just under 6.5% in the top ten. Sequenced input: peripheral blood. The source of these receptors is a woman aged 45-60 years with COVID-19, enrolled during active disease.

The chain joins TRBV24-1 to TRBJ2-6; 8 bases are a match to TRBD1. There are 19 residues in the CDR3. Germline assignment: CDR1 KGHDR and CDR2 SFDVKD. After removal of 3 bases from V and 2 bases from J, the junction contained 11 bases not matched to a gene. Here the CDR3 reads CATSDMSGTGKPGANVLTF. CDR3 coding DNA: TGTGCCACCAGTGATATGTCCGGGACAGGAAAACCTGGGGCCAACGTCCTGACTTTC.

The chain links TRBV7-9 to TRBJ2-7, with TRBD1 as a possible D gene (6 bases). Germline V gene sequence: CDR1 SEHNR, CDR2 FQNEAQ (reference sequence). V lost 3 bases, J lost 7 bases, and 10 bases lay in between. The CDR3 extends over 12 amino acids. CDR3 sequence (DNA): TGTGCCAGCAGCTTTGATCAGGGGGAGCAGTACTTC. As protein: CASSFDQGEQYF.

The genes are TRBV15 and TRBJ2-1, with 14 bases that match TRBD2. The CDR3 spans 19 residues. The germline V gene has CDR1 LNHNV and CDR2 YYDKDF (reference sequence). After removal of 1 base from V and 2 bases from J, the junction contained 7 bases not matched to a gene. CDR3 bases: TGTGCCACCAGCAGAGGCGGGACTAGCGGGAGTGGGCCCTACAATGAGCAGTTCTTC. Its translation: CATSRGGTSGSGPYNEQFF.

This rearrangement joins TRBV18 to TRBJ2-7; 11 bases agree with TRBD1. This CDR3 region has 15 residues. CDR1 KGHSH and CDR2 LQKENI come from the germline V gene. V lost 3 bases, J lost 3 bases, and 4 bases stayed unmatched. The CDR3 coding sequence is TGTGCCAGCTCACCGGTCGGGACAGGGGGCTACGAGCAGTACTTC. Protein product: CASSPVGTGGYEQYF.

Written as DNA, the CDR3 is TGTGCCAGCACCACCACAGGTTACGAGCAGTACTTC. This translates into CASTTTGYEQYF. The chain has TRBV2 and TRBJ2-7, with D possibly being TRBD1 (5 bases). The CDR3 is 12 amino acids. V lost 7 bases and J lost 4, with 11 bases in between. Per the germline V gene, CDR1 is SNHLY and CDR2 is FYNNEI.

This clone came up once. This rearrangement joins TRBV7-3 to TRBJ2-3; 7 positions match TRBD1. This CDR3 spans 17 amino acids. CDR1 and CDR2 from the germline V gene are SGHTA and FQGTGA. V lost 3 bases and J lost 3; bases outside the gene matches: 12. DNA of the CDR3: TGTGCCAGCAGCTTCGGCCCTCCAGGGGGTGTGACAGATACGCAGTATTTT. This sequence encodes CASSFGPPGGVTDTQYF.

The chain has TRBV27 and TRBJ1-2, with a tentative D call TRBD1 (6 bases). This CDR3 comprises 14 residues. V lost 6 bases and J 3 bases, leaving 14 bases between the germline ends. The germline V gene encodes CDR1 MNHEY and CDR2 SMNVEV (reference sequence). The CDR3 is CASSLGQQYYGYTF. The CDR3 DNA follows: TGTGCCAGCAGCCTCGGACAGCAGTACTATGGCTACACCTTC.

This chain joins TRBV5-4 and TRBJ2-2; 14 nucleotides line up with TRBD2. The CDR3 consists of 16 residues. The V segment lost 2 bases and the J segment 6 bases; nucleotides outside the gene matches: 3. Germline V lookup: CDR1 SGHNT, CDR2 YYREEE (reference sequence). The chain's CDR3 is CASSFRTSGRSGELFF. The CDR3 bases are TGTGCCAGCAGCTTCCGGACTAGCGGGAGGTCCGGGGAGCTGTTTTTT.

The V call is TRBV7-9, the J call TRBJ2-7, with 10 bases identical to TRBD1. The J segment lost 3 bases and the V segment lost 5 bases, leaving 7 bases of the junction unmatched. There are 15 residues in the CDR3. Looked up from germline, CDR1 is SEHNR and CDR2 is FQNEAQ (reference sequence). The CDR3 loop reads CASSPRQGANYEQYF. The CDR3, as DNA: TGTGCCAGCAGCCCGAGACAGGGGGCGAACTACGAGCAGTACTTC. Drawing the rest from reference TRBV7-9 and TRBJ2-7, the complete variable domain is DTGVSQNPRHKITKRGQNVTFRCDPISEHNRLYWYRQTLGQGPEFLTYFQNEAQLEKSRLLSDRFSAERPKGSFSTLEIQRTEQGDSAMYLCASSPRQGANYEQYFGPGTRLTVT.

The J gene is TRBJ1-6, the V gene TRBV30; 7 bases align to TRBD1. With 0 bases clipped from V and 8 bases from J, the junction kept 7 bases outside the gene matches. This CDR3 region has 15 residues. Germline CDR1 is GTSNPN and CDR2 is SVGIG (reference sequence). The CDR3 spells CAWSVKTGTDSPLHF. The CDR3 bases are TGTGCCTGGAGTGTAAAGACAGGGACGGATTCACCCCTCCACTTT.

The chain joins TRBV7-2 to TRBJ2-7; 9 bases match TRBD1. V trimming: 4 bases; J trimming: 4 bases; junction bases outside the gene matches: 8. The CDR3 has 15 residues. Germline assignment: CDR1 SGHTA and CDR2 FQGNSA. CDR3 amino acids: CASSSRGTGSYEQYF. In nucleotides, the CDR3 is TGTGCCAGCAGCTCCCGCGGGACAGGGTCTTACGAGCAGTACTTC.

The sample holds one count of this clone. The chain links TRBV7-9 to TRBJ2-5; possibly TRBD1 for D (5 bases). The CDR3 has 15 residues. CDR1 is SEHNR, CDR2 FQNEAQ, per germline (reference sequence). V was clipped by 0 bases and J by 9 bases, with 17 bases between them. For the CDR3, the DNA is TGTGCCAGCAGCTTAGCGCAGGGCAGGGTACAGTCCCAGTACTTC. This sequence encodes CASSLAQGRVQSQYF.

The V and J genes are TRBV18 and TRBJ2-3; 9 positions agree with TRBD1. V lost 0 bases, J lost 11 bases, and 9 bases stayed unmatched. Looked up from germline, CDR1 is KGHSH and CDR2 is LQKENI. This CDR3 contains 15 residues. The CDR3 here is CASSPPGQGGVQQYF. CDR3 bases: TGTGCCAGCTCACCACCGGGACAGGGCGGGGTGCAGCAGTATTTT.